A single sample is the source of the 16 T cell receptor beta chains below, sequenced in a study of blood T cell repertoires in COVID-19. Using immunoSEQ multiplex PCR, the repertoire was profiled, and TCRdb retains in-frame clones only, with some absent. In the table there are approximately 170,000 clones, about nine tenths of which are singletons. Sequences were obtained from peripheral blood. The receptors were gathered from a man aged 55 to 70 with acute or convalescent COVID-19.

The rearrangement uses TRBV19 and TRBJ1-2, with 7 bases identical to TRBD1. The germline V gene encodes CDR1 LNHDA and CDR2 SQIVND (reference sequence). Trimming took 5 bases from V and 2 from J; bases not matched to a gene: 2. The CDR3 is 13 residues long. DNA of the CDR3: TGTGCCAGTAGTGAGGACAGGAACTATGGCTACACCTTC. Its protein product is CASSEDRNYGYTF.

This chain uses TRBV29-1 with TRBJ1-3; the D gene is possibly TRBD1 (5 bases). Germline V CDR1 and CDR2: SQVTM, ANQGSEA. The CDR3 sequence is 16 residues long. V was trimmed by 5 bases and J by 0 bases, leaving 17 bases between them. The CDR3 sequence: CSVWDPGGDSGNTIYF. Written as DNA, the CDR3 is TGCAGCGTTTGGGACCCCGGCGGGGACTCTGGAAACACCATATATTTT. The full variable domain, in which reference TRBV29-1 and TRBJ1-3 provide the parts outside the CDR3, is SAVISQKPSRDICQRGTSLTIQCQVDSQVTMMFWYRQQPGQSLTLIATANQGSEATYESGFVIDKFPISRPNLTFSTLTVSNMSPEDSSIYLCSVWDPGGDSGNTIYFGEGSWLTVV.

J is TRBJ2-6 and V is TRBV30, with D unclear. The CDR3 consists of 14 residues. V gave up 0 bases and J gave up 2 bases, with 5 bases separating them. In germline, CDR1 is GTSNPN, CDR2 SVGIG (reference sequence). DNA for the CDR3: TGTGCCTGGAGTGTATCAACTGGGGCCAACGTCCTGACTTTC. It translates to CAWSVSTGANVLTF.

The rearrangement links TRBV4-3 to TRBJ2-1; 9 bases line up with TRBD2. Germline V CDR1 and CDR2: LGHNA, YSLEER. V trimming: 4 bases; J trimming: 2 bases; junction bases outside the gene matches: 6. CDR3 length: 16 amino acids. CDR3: CASSPRLAGAYNEQFF. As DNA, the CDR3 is TGCGCCAGCAGCCCCCGCTTAGCGGGGGCCTACAATGAGCAGTTCTTC.

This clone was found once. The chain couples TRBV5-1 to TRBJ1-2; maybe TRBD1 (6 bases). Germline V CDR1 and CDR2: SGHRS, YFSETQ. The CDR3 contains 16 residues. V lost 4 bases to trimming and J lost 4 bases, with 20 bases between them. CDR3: CASSPNRGGVSYGYTF. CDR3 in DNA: TGCGCCAGCAGCCCCAATAGGGGGGGCGTAAGCTATGGCTACACCTTC.

Here the CDR3 DNA reads TGTGCCAGCAGTCTGGCAGGGGGACCTGGAAACACCATATATTTT. Its protein product is CASSLAGGPGNTIYF. This chain joins TRBV27 and TRBJ1-3; the match to TRBD1 covers 7 bases. V shed 5 bases and J 2 bases; nucleotides not matched to a gene: 6. Germline assignment: CDR1 MNHEY and CDR2 SMNVEV (reference sequence). This CDR3 spans 15 amino acids.

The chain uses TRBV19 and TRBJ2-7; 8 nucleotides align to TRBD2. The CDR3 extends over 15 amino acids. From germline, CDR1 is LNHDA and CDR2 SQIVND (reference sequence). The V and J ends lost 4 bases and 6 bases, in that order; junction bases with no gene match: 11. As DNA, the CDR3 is TGTGCCAGTAGTACCGCGGGGACTAGTATCGGCGAGCAGTACTTC. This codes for CASSTAGTSIGEQYF.

CDR3 in amino acids: CASSPRGESTDTQYF. DNA for the CDR3: TGCGCCAGCAGCCCCCGGGGGGAGAGCACAGATACGCAGTATTTT. The chain couples TRBV5-1 to TRBJ2-3; 7 nucleotides agree with TRBD2. This CDR3 spans 15 amino acids. The germline CDR1 and CDR2 sequences are SGHRS and YFSETQ. Unmatched junction bases numbered 5, after V lost 4 bases and J lost 0 bases.

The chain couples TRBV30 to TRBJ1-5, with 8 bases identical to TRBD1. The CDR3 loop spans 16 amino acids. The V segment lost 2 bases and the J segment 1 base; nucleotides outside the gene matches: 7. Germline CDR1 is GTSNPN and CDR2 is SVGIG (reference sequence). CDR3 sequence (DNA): TGTGCCTGGAGTCAAACCGACAGGGGAAGCAATCAGCCCCAGCATTTT. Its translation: CAWSQTDRGSNQPQHF.

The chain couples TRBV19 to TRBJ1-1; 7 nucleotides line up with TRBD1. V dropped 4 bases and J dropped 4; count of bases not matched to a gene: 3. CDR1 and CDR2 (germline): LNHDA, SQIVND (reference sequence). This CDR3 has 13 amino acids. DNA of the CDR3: TGTGCCAGTAGTACGACAGGGAGCACTGAAGCTTTCTTT. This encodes CASSTTGSTEAFF.

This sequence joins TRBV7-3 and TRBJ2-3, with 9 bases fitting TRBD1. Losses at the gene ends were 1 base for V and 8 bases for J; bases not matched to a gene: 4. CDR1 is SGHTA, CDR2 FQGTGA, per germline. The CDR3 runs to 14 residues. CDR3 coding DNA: TGTGCCAGCAGCTTAATTGGGGGACAGGGTACGCAGTATTTT. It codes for CASSLIGGQGTQYF.

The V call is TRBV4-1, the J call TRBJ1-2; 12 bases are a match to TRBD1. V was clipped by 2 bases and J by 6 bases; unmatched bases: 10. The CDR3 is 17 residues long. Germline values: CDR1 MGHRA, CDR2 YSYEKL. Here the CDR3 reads CASSQRAPGQGANGYTF. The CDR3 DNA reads TGCGCCAGCAGCCAACGAGCACCGGGACAGGGGGCGAATGGCTACACCTTC.

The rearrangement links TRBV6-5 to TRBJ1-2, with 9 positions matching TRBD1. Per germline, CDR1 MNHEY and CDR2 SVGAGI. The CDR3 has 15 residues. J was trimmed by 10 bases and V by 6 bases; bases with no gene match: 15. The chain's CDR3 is CASRRTVGQGRVYTF. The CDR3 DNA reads TGTGCCAGCAGGAGAACGGTGGGACAGGGTCGTGTCTACACCTTC.

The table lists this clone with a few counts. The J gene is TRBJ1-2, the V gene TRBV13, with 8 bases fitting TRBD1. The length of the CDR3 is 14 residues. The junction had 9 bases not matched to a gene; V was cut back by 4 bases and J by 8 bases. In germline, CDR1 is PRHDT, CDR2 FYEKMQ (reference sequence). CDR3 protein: CASSSGQGTGGYTF. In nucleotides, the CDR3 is TGTGCCAGCAGCTCTGGACAGGGAACAGGGGGCTACACCTTC.

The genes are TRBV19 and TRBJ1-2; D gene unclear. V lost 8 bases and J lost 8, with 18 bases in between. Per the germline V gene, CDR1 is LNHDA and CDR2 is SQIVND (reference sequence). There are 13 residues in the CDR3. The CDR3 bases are TGTGCCAGTTCGACCCTAGCCCAAGAAGGCTACACCTTC. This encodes CASSTLAQEGYTF.

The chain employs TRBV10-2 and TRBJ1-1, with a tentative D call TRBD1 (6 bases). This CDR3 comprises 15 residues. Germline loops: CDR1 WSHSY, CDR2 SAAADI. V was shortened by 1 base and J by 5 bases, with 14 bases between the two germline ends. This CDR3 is CASSELHRVGTEAFF. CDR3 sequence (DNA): TGCGCCAGCAGTGAGTTACACAGGGTCGGGACTGAAGCTTTCTTT.